Here is one TCR beta chain with its context. These data come from a study of CD8 T cells in Susac syndrome. TEMRA cells were FACS-enriched, unlike CD8+ and CD4+ T cells, which were negatively isolated. A quantity of about 0.45 to 1 ug RNA underwent reverse transcription using random hexamers. Amplification of TCR beta CDR3 spanned 54 Vbeta and 13 Jbeta via immunoSEQ multiplex PCR. From the immunoSEQ multiplex PCR reads, TCRdb called clonotypes with MiXCR, one entry per CDR3 protein. The repertoire holds some 120,000 distinct CDR3 sequences, with less than 95% as singletons. The V end was cut by 9 bases, the J end by 4 bases, with 18 bases between. The germline V gene has CDR1 SNHLY and CDR2 FYNNEI. CDR3 length equals 14 residues.

The sequencing input was CD8+ T cells from PBMCs. The chain links TRBV2 to TRBJ1-1; D may be TRBD1 (6 bases). The receptor's source is a human donor in good health. DNA for the CDR3: TGTGCCAGGATCCGGGACATTCGAGCCACTGAAGCTTTCTTT. Its protein product is CARIRDIRATEAFF. Full variable domain (rest looked up from reference TRBV2 and TRBJ1-1): EPEVTQTPSHQVTQMGQEVILRCVPISNHLYFYWYRQILGQKVEFLVSFYNNEISEKSEIFDDQFSVERPDGSNFTLKIRSTKLEDSAMYFCARIRDIRATEAFFGQGTRLTVV.